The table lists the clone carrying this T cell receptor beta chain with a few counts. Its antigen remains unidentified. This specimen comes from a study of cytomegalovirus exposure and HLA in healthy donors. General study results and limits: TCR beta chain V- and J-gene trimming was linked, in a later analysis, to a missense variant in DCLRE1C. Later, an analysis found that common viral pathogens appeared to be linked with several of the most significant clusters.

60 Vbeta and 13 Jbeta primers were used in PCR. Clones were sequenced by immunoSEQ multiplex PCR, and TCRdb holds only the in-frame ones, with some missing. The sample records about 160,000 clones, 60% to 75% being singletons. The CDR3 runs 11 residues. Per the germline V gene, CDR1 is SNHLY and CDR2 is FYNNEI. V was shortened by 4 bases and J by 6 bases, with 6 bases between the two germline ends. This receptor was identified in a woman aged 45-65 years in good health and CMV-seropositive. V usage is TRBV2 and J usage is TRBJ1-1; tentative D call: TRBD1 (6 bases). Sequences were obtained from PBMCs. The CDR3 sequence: CASSAGAEAFF. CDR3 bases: TGTGCCAGCAGTGCAGGGGCTGAAGCTTTCTTT. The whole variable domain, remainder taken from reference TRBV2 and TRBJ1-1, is EPEVTQTPSHQVTQMGQEVILRCVPISNHLYFYWYRQILGQKVEFLVSFYNNEISEKSEIFDDQFSVERPDGSNFTLKIRSTKLEDSAMYFCASSAGAEAFFGQGTRLTVV.